This passage covers 27 T cell receptor beta chains from one sample sequenced in a study of metastatic and nonmetastatic thyroid tumors. TCRdb re-called clones from the PCR reads using MiXCR. In the table there are about 15,000 clones, roughly a quarter of which are singletons. Patients had received no treatment of any kind before thyroid surgery. What was sequenced was tumor tissue. These receptors were obtained from a female donor with papillary thyroid cancer or a benign thyroid nodule (not recorded which). Some clones in this sample may be carry-over from other donors' samples.

Judged by abundance, this clone is medium-sized. J is TRBJ2-1 and V is TRBV6-2 or TRBV6-3; D not resolved. This CDR3 comprises 11 residues. Trimming left V 2 bases short and J 7 bases short, with 3 bases between. Germline CDR1 MNHEY, CDR2 SVGEGT. This CDR3 reads CASSYTNEQFF. As DNA, the CDR3 is TGTGCCAGCAGTTACACGAATGAGCAGTTCTTC.

This clone showed up just a few times. The chain combines TRBV24-1 with TRBJ2-3; unclear D gene. CDR1 KGHDR and CDR2 SFDVKD come from the germline V gene. This CDR3 has 13 residues. The V gene lost 4 bases and the J gene lost 6 bases, with 10 bases spanning the gap. The CDR3 DNA sequence: TGTGCCACCAGTGACCTGGAATCCGATACGCAGTATTTT. Protein sequence: CATSDLESDTQYF.

Note on this clone: Since a much larger clone is just one base distant, this may be a read error. The rearrangement uses TRBV20-1 and TRBJ1-2; D uncertain. V lost 5 bases, J lost 7 bases, and 17 bases lay in between. CDR1 and CDR2 from the germline V gene are DFQATT and SNEGSKA (reference sequence). The CDR3 has 13 amino acids. CDR3 bases: TGCAGTGCTCCGCAGTGGGCGAGAGGTGGCTACACCTTC. Residues: CSAPQWARGGYTF.

Comments on this clone: A much larger clone lies one base from this, so it may be a read error. Other DNA sequences of this sample code for an identical CDR3. This chain joins TRBV27 and TRBJ1-6; D is undetermined. This CDR3 comprises 13 residues. Germline CDR1 is MNHEY and CDR2 is SMNVEV (reference sequence). The CDR3 protein is CASSPQRNSPLHF. The DNA of the CDR3 is TGTGCCAGCAGTCCCCAGAGGAATTCACCCCTCCATTTT.

V gene TRBV18 combines with J gene TRBJ1-2; 9 bases are a match to TRBD1. The CDR3 totals 14 residues. The germline V gene has CDR1 KGHSH and CDR2 LQKENI. Trimming removed 2 bases from V and 6 bases from J; junction bases left unmatched: 4. CDR3: CASSPMGQGNGYTF. Here the CDR3 DNA reads TGTGCCAGCTCACCAATGGGACAGGGTAATGGCTACACCTTC.

The sample holds one count of this clone. This chain joins TRBV11-1 and TRBJ2-1; 13 nucleotides line up with TRBD2. The CDR3 is 18 residues long. Germline V gives CDR1 SGHAT, CDR2 FQDESV (reference sequence). V gave up 2 bases and J gave up 7 bases; unmatched junction bases: 11. The CDR3: CASSLKGTRTSGSNEQFF. In DNA, the CDR3 is TGTGCCAGCAGCTTAAAAGGGACAAGGACTAGCGGGAGTAATGAGCAGTTCTTC.

This clone was seen a few times. The gene calls are TRBV6-1 and TRBJ1-3; D call uncertain. Germline V gene lookup returns CDR1 MNHNS and CDR2 SASEGT. The CDR3 has 15 residues. Trimming shortened V by 7 bases and J by 0 bases, and 13 bases separated the two germline ends. CDR3 sequence: CASTPAGLSGNTIYF. DNA for the CDR3: TGTGCCAGCACCCCCGCAGGACTCTCTGGAAACACCATATATTTT.

J is TRBJ1-2 and V is TRBV4-3; perhaps TRBD1 as D (6 bases). Germline CDR1 LGHNA, CDR2 YSLEER. V was trimmed by 0 bases and J by 7 bases, leaving 12 bases between them. This CDR3 spans 14 amino acids. CDR3 amino acids: CASSQDHRVPGYTF. The DNA for the CDR3 is TGCGCCAGCAGCCAAGATCACAGGGTGCCTGGCTACACCTTC.

In its sample, this clone is medium-sized. The rearrangement links TRBV19 to TRBJ2-7; D gene ambiguous. V gave up 3 bases and J gave up 2 bases, with 14 bases separating them. CDR3 length: 15 amino acids. CDR1 is LNHDA and CDR2 is SQIVND in the germline V gene (reference sequence). The CDR3 loop is CASSMGTPGPYEQYF. DNA for the CDR3: TGTGCCAGTAGTATGGGTACCCCCGGACCCTACGAGCAGTACTTC.

The chain joins TRBV30 to TRBJ2-7; weak D call: TRBD2 (6 bases). Germline V gives CDR1 GTSNPN, CDR2 SVGIG (reference sequence). The CDR3 contains 15 residues. V was trimmed by 5 bases and J by 10 bases, leaving 27 bases between them. Here the CDR3 DNA reads TGTGCCTGGGGCTCGGGGCGGGGAGTCTCCTACTATCAGTACTTC. Translation gives CAWGSGRGVSYYQYF.

The chain joins TRBV3-1 to TRBJ2-7; D is perhaps TRBD2 (5 bases). Germline CDR1 LGHDT, CDR2 YNNKEL (reference sequence). Trimming took 6 bases from V and 6 from J, leaving 15 bases between them. This CDR3 region has 13 residues. CDR3 bases: TGTGCCAGCAGTCCAACCCCTAGCTCCGAGCAGTACTTC. The encoded protein is CASSPTPSSEQYF.

The table lists this clone with many counts. The chain couples TRBV3-1 to TRBJ2-1; TRBD2 matches at 9 bases. Germline V gene lookup returns CDR1 LGHDT and CDR2 YNNKEL (reference sequence). CDR3 length: 18 residues. V gave up 4 bases and J gave up 5 bases; unmatched junction bases: 15. CDR3 amino acids: CASSPPRAGLAGNNEQFF. In DNA, the CDR3 is TGTGCCAGCAGCCCCCCTCGGGCGGGGCTAGCGGGAAACAATGAGCAGTTCTTC.

Many counts were recorded for this clone. This chain joins TRBV11-3 and TRBJ2-3, with a possible D match to TRBD1 (6 bases). Germline V lookup: CDR1 SGHNT, CDR2 YENEEA. The CDR3 runs to 14 residues. Trimming shortened V by 5 bases and J by 0 bases, and 9 bases separated the two germline ends. CDR3 nucleotides: TGTGCCAGCAGCCCAAGGGGGAGCACAGATACGCAGTATTTT. Protein: CASSPRGSTDTQYF.

This chain joins TRBV3-1 and TRBJ2-6; D is ambiguous. V lost 1 base to trimming and J lost 0 bases, with 7 bases between them. The CDR3 covers 16 residues. The germline CDR1 and CDR2 sequences are LGHDT and YNNKEL (reference sequence). CDR3 in DNA: TGTGCCAGCAGCCAAGTGGTAGGCTCTGGGGCCAACGTCCTGACTTTC. Its translation is CASSQVVGSGANVLTF. The full variable domain, rest sourced from reference TRBV3-1 and TRBJ2-6, is DTAVSQTPKYLVTQMGNDKSIKCEQNLGHDTMYWYKQDSKKFLKIMFSYNNKELIINETVPNRFSPKSPDKAHLNLHINSLELGDSAVYFCASSQVVGSGANVLTFGAGSRLTVL.

The table lists this clone with many counts. The chain uses TRBV29-1 and TRBJ1-2; 7 nucleotides match TRBD1. CDR3 size: 12 residues. Looked up from germline, CDR1 is SQVTM and CDR2 is ANQGSEA. J gave up 4 bases and V 6 bases, and 5 bases lay outside the gene matches. The DNA of the CDR3 is TGCAGCGTACAGGGGTACGGCTATGGCTACACCTTC. Translated: CSVQGYGYGYTF.

There are a few counts of this clone. Its ends do not fully match the called genes, so a read error is possible. The V call is TRBV6-2 or TRBV6-3, the J call TRBJ1-5; the D gene is possibly TRBD1 (5 bases). Germline V gives CDR1 MNHEY, CDR2 SVGEGT. This CDR3 has 15 amino acids. The CDR3 reads CASGLPGEGNQPQHF. CDR3 nucleotide sequence: TGTGCCAGCGGCCTCCCGGGGGAGGGCAATCAGCCACAGCATTTT.

The chain combines TRBV6-1 with TRBJ2-7; D unresolved. The CDR3 extends over 12 amino acids. The germline CDR1 and CDR2 sequences are MNHNS and SASEGT. V shed 2 bases and J shed 6 bases, with 8 bases lying between them. The CDR3 coding sequence is TGTGCCAGCAGTGAAATGTGGTCCGAGCAGTACTTC. This sequence encodes CASSEMWSEQYF.

This clone was seen many times. The gene calls are TRBV3-1 and TRBJ1-1; D is possibly TRBD1 (6 bases). The CDR3 extends over 14 amino acids. The V end was cut by 4 bases, the J end by 4 bases, with 13 bases between. Looked up from germline, CDR1 is LGHDT and CDR2 is YNNKEL (reference sequence). This CDR3 reads CASSLGEGGTEAFF. The DNA for the CDR3 is TGTGCCAGCAGCCTGGGGGAGGGGGGCACTGAAGCTTTCTTT.

This clone was detected only a few times. The V call is TRBV6-1, the J call TRBJ2-7; TRBD2 matches at 10 bases. The CDR3 is 15 amino acids. With 11 bases clipped from V and 0 bases from J, the junction kept 10 bases outside the gene matches. Germline CDR1 is MNHNS and CDR2 is SASEGT. For the CDR3, the DNA is TGTGCCGCCCCCCGGACTAGCGGAGCCTCCTACGAGCAGTACTTC. It codes for CAAPRTSGASYEQYF.

The genes are TRBV12-3 or TRBV12-4 and TRBJ1-1; D gene uncertain. The CDR3 sequence is 13 residues long. The ends were cut back, 5 bases at V and 10 bases at J, with 17 bases in the middle. The CDR3 is CASSLGLSVSAFF. The CDR3 nucleotides are TGTGCCAGCAGTCTCGGACTGAGCGTATCAGCTTTCTTT.

The rearrangement uses TRBV6-2 or TRBV6-3 and TRBJ2-6; D remains unclear. V was cut by 5 bases and J by 0 bases, with 5 bases left in between. Looked up from germline, CDR1 is MNHEY and CDR2 is SVGEGT. The CDR3 sequence is 14 residues long. The CDR3: CASSPISGANVLTF. The CDR3 DNA sequence: TGTGCCAGCAGTCCGATCTCTGGGGCCAACGTCCTGACTTTC.

This clone was counted ten times or more. CDR3 protein: CASSQGTSGSAYNEQFF. The CDR3 DNA reads as TGCGCCAGCAGCCAGGGGACCAGCGGGAGTGCCTACAATGAGCAGTTCTTC. The chain joins TRBV4-3 to TRBJ2-1, with 8 nucleotides matching TRBD2. The CDR3 is made up of 17 amino acids. Germline V gene data show CDR1 as LGHNA and CDR2 as YSLEER. V was clipped by 3 bases and J by 2 bases; unmatched bases: 9.

This clone was seen more than once but under ten times. The V call is TRBV27, the J call TRBJ1-2; D is unresolved. The CDR3 length is 14 residues. Trimming removed 5 bases from V and 8 bases from J, with 18 bases in between. CDR1 is MNHEY, CDR2 SMNVEV, per germline (reference sequence). CDR3 sequence: CASSLGYSDSGYTF. In DNA form, the CDR3 reads TGTGCCAGCAGTCTAGGGTATTCTGATTCCGGCTACACCTTC.

This clone was counted only a few times. V and J are TRBV11-3 and TRBJ2-7; D uncertain. Germline V gives CDR1 SGHNT, CDR2 YENEEA. CDR3 length: 13 residues. The ends were cut back, 0 bases at V and 6 bases at J, with 9 bases in the middle. CDR3 in amino acids: CASSLEPLGEQYF. The DNA for the CDR3 is TGTGCCAGCAGCTTAGAGCCACTTGGCGAGCAGTACTTC.

In its sample, this clone was seen many times. The chain links TRBV30 to TRBJ2-3, with 7 nucleotides matching TRBD1. Per the germline V gene, CDR1 is GTSNPN and CDR2 is SVGIG (reference sequence). The CDR3 is 14 amino acids. V was clipped by 5 bases and J by 6 bases; unmatched bases: 11. Here the CDR3 reads CAWCPTDRTDTQYF. CDR3 sequence (DNA): TGTGCCTGGTGCCCGACGGACAGGACGGATACGCAGTATTTT.

This clone was counted many times. The rearrangement links TRBV20-1 to TRBJ1-1; D is perhaps TRBD1 (6 bases). In germline, CDR1 is DFQATT, CDR2 SNEGSKA (reference sequence). The V and J ends lost 4 bases and 0 bases respectively, with 9 bases between them. This CDR3 has 13 residues. The CDR3 bases are TGCAGTGCTACACAGGGCATGAACACTGAAGCTTTCTTT. As protein: CSATQGMNTEAFF.

This clone was picked up a small number of times. The chain is built from TRBV28 and TRBJ1-2; D gene unclear. The CDR3 is 13 amino acids. V lost 2 bases, J lost 9 bases, and 13 bases lay in between. Germline assignment: CDR1 MDHEN and CDR2 SYDVKM. CDR3 coding DNA: TGTGCCAGCAGTTTAGATGCGTTGCGGTGCTACACCTTC. Its protein is CASSLDALRCYTF.